The 27 T cell receptor beta chains below were found in one sample sequenced in a study of cytomegalovirus exposure and HLA in healthy donors. 13 Jbeta primers and 60 Vbeta primers were used for the PCR. TCRdb's copy holds only in-frame clones and misses some; the assay was immunoSEQ multiplex PCR. The top ten hold around 1.5% of the sample, which has under 200,000 clones, about 80% seen once. The specimen was PBMCs. The receptor set was obtained from a girl aged 10-17 years in good health and CMV-seropositive.

In the case of this clone: The junction departs from germline at one end; a sequencing error may be responsible. The CDR3 DNA follows: TGTGCCAGCAGCCAGACAACGACAGGGAAGTTC. Protein product: CASSQTTTGKF. The genes are TRBV2 and TRBJ1-2; 7 bases line up with TRBD1. The CDR3 runs 11 residues. The germline V gene has CDR1 SNHLY and CDR2 FYNNEI.

For this clone: The same CDR3 arises from other DNA sequences in this sample as well. The chain recombines TRBV5-1 with TRBJ2-3; TRBD2 agrees at 7 bases. This CDR3 comprises 14 residues. Germline-derived CDR1 and CDR2 are SGHRS and YFSETQ. The J segment lost 3 bases and the V segment lost 4 bases, leaving 5 bases of the junction unmatched. This chain's CDR3 is CASSPGLGTDTQYF. As DNA, the CDR3 is TGCGCCAGCAGCCCCGGACTAGGAACAGATACGCAGTATTTT.

V usage is TRBV30 and J usage is TRBJ2-3, with TRBD2 identical over 9 bases. CDR1 and CDR2 (germline): GTSNPN, SVGIG (reference sequence). The CDR3 loop spans 15 amino acids. The V and J ends lost 5 bases and 1 base, in that order; junction bases with no gene match: 7. The CDR3 nucleotides read TGTGCCTGGGGACTTCTAGCGGGACGCACAGATACGCAGTATTTT. Amino acid sequence: CAWGLLAGRTDTQYF.

CDR3 coding DNA: TGTGCCAGCAGCGTACTCCCGAACACTGAAGCTTTCTTT. Amino acid sequence: CASSVLPNTEAFF. The chain links TRBV9 to TRBJ1-1, with D unclear. CDR3 length: 13 residues. CDR1 and CDR2 from the germline V gene are SGDLS and YYNGEE. V dropped 1 base and J dropped 1 base, with 5 bases sitting between them.

The V gene is TRBV11-2, the J gene TRBJ1-1; D unresolved. Trimming removed 3 bases at V and 3 bases at J, with 8 bases between. This CDR3 contains 13 residues. Germline CDR1 is SGHAT and CDR2 is FQNNGV. The CDR3 protein is CASSFGQDTEAFF. CDR3 DNA: TGTGCCAGCAGCTTTGGGCAAGACACTGAAGCTTTCTTT.

The V gene is TRBV5-4, the J gene TRBJ2-5, with TRBD2 identical over 7 bases. J was trimmed by 2 bases and V by 0 bases; bases with no gene match: 4. In germline, CDR1 is SGHNT, CDR2 YYREEE (reference sequence). This CDR3 has 15 amino acids. CDR3 residues: CASSLGGLLQETQYF. The CDR3 nucleotides are TGTGCCAGCAGCTTGGGGGGACTACTACAAGAGACCCAGTACTTC.

This clone came up once. This rearrangement joins TRBV4-2 to TRBJ2-3, with TRBD2 matching over 13 bases. CDR1 and CDR2 from the germline V gene are LGHNA and YNFKEQ. This CDR3 is built from 17 residues. Trimming took 4 bases from V and 3 from J; bases not matched to a gene: 7. Here the CDR3 DNA reads TGTGCCAGCAGCCCGTGGACTAGCGGGAGAGGAACAGATACGCAGTATTTT. Protein product: CASSPWTSGRGTDTQYF.

The rearrangement joins TRBV4-1 to TRBJ1-3; no definite D call. The germline V and J ends were trimmed by 3 bases and 1 base, with 10 bases remaining between them. Germline CDR1 reads MGHRA; CDR2 reads YSYEKL. This CDR3 contains 15 residues. The chain's CDR3 is CASSHEQPSGNTIYF. The CDR3 region has the DNA TGCGCCAGCAGCCATGAACAGCCGTCTGGAAACACCATATATTTT.

The rearrangement joins TRBV18 to TRBJ1-2, with 7 bases that match TRBD1. V trimming: 3 bases; J trimming: 8 bases; junction bases outside the gene matches: 12. Germline V gene data show CDR1 as KGHSH and CDR2 as LQKENI. The CDR3 consists of 15 residues. In DNA, the CDR3 is TGTGCCAGCTCACCCATTGGACAGGCATCTGGGGGCTACACCTTC. This translates into CASSPIGQASGGYTF.

The gene calls are TRBV5-8 and TRBJ2-7; the match to TRBD2 covers 8 bases. This CDR3 region has 20 residues. After removal of 3 bases from V and 2 bases from J, the junction contained 22 bases not matched to a gene. Looked up from germline, CDR1 is SGHTS and CDR2 is YDEGEE. The chain's CDR3 is CASSSGPSGSGTSHPYEQYF. CDR3 nucleotides: TGTGCCAGCAGCTCCGGCCCCTCTGGTAGCGGGACCTCCCACCCCTACGAGCAGTACTTC.

This chain joins TRBV7-9 and TRBJ1-1, with 8 bases lining up with TRBD1. Germline CDR1 SEHNR, CDR2 FQNEAQ (reference sequence). Germline trimming cut 5 bases from V and 5 bases from J; bases unmatched to any gene: 10. This CDR3 is 15 amino acids long. The CDR3 region is CASSPPDRDRTEAFF. DNA for the CDR3: TGTGCCAGCAGCCCCCCGGACAGGGATCGAACTGAAGCTTTCTTT.

The chain links TRBV30 to TRBJ1-2; no definite D call. This CDR3 spans 10 amino acids. V was pared by 1 base and J by 6 bases, with 3 bases between. CDR1 and CDR2 (germline): GTSNPN, SVGIG (reference sequence). For the CDR3, the DNA is TGTGCCTGGAGTGCGGATGGCTACACCTTC. This gives the protein CAWSADGYTF.

V usage is TRBV5-4 and J usage is TRBJ2-3, with 10 bases fitting TRBD1. The germline gives CDR1 SGHNT, CDR2 YYREEE (reference sequence). After removal of 1 base from V and 9 bases from J, the junction contained 8 bases not matched to a gene. The CDR3 runs to 15 residues. For the CDR3, the DNA is TGTGCCAGCAGCTTGCCGGGACAGGGGAGCGACACGCAGTATTTT. Its translation: CASSLPGQGSDTQYF.

This chain uses TRBV7-3 with TRBJ1-1, with 7 nucleotides matching TRBD1. Trimming at V came to 6 bases and at J to 1 base, leaving 8 bases not matched to a gene. CDR1 and CDR2 (germline): SGHTA, FQGTGA. The CDR3 loop spans 15 amino acids. CDR3 bases: TGTGCCAGCAGTCCAGGGGCAGGGGGGAACACTGAAGCTTTCTTT. Translation: CASSPGAGGNTEAFF.

The V and J genes are TRBV28 and TRBJ1-2; D possibly corresponds to TRBD1 (5 bases). Deletions cut 3 bases from V and 5 bases from J, with 10 bases between. The CDR3 loop spans 13 amino acids. Looked up from germline, CDR1 is MDHEN and CDR2 is SYDVKM. The CDR3 sequence is CASSLGHIYGYTF. In DNA, the CDR3 is TGTGCCAGCAGTTTGGGGCACATATATGGCTACACCTTC.

The genes are TRBV5-1 and TRBJ2-3; D remains unclear. Germline V CDR1 and CDR2: SGHRS, YFSETQ. Trimming stripped 0 bases from V and 1 base from J, with 6 bases between. The CDR3 spans 14 residues. CDR3 DNA sequence: TGCGCCAGCAGCTTGGCCGAGGGCACAGATACGCAGTATTTT. It is translated as CASSLAEGTDTQYF.

Regarding this clone: Other DNA sequences in this specimen translate into the identical CDR3. This chain links TRBV7-8 with TRBJ1-3; D gene ambiguous. The CDR3 loop spans 12 amino acids. V was cut by 5 bases and J by 2 bases, with 4 bases left in between. Germline V CDR1 and CDR2: SGHVS, FQNEAQ. The CDR3: CASSPTGNTIYF. The DNA of the CDR3 is TGTGCCAGCAGCCCCACTGGAAACACCATATATTTT. Using reference TRBV7-8 and TRBJ1-3 for the parts outside the CDR3, the full variable domain is GAGVSQSPRYKVAKRGQDVALRCDPISGHVSLFWYQQALGQGPEFLTYFQNEAQLDKSGLPSDRFFAERPEGSVSTLKIQRTQQEDSAVYLCASSPTGNTIYFGEGSWLTVV.

CDR3 sequence reads: CATSSIGGQGPNEQFF. The CDR3 coding sequence is TGTGCCACCAGCAGCATCGGGGGACAGGGCCCCAATGAGCAGTTCTTC. This chain uses TRBV15 with TRBJ2-1; 9 bases match TRBD1. The ends lost 3 bases at V and 6 bases at J; junction bases unmatched: 9. The CDR3 is made up of 16 amino acids. Germline V gene lookup returns CDR1 LNHNV and CDR2 YYDKDF (reference sequence). Together with reference TRBV15 and TRBJ2-1, the CDR3 gives the full variable domain: DAMVIQNPRYQVTQFGKPVTLSCSQTLNHNVMYWYQQKSSQAPKLLFHYYDKDFNNEADTPDNFQSRRPNTSFCFLDIRSPGLGDTAMYLCATSSIGGQGPNEQFFGPGTRLTVL.

CDR3 nucleotide sequence: TGTGCCAGCACCTACCCGGGAAGGTTTAGCCAGAACACCGGGGAGCTGTTTTTT. Its protein product is CASTYPGRFSQNTGELFF. The V and J genes are TRBV28 and TRBJ2-2; a weak D match, TRBD2 (5 bases). Germline values: CDR1 MDHEN, CDR2 SYDVKM. Trimming shortened V by 7 bases and J by 1 base, and 22 bases separated the two germline ends. This CDR3 region has 18 residues.

The V call is TRBV4-1, the J call TRBJ2-6, with 9 bases aligning to TRBD2. Looked up from germline, CDR1 is MGHRA and CDR2 is YSYEKL. The V gene end was trimmed by 1 base and the J gene end by 4 bases; junction bases not matched to a gene: 8. This CDR3 region has 18 residues. CDR3: CASSQASGLASGANVLTF. In DNA form, the CDR3 reads TGCGCCAGCAGCCAAGCCTCGGGACTAGCTTCCGGGGCCAACGTCCTGACTTTC.

This sequence joins TRBV6-6 and TRBJ2-3; D is undetermined. Germline CDR1 reads MNHNY; CDR2 reads SVGAGI (reference sequence). CDR3 size: 16 residues. The ends were cut back, 0 bases at V and 0 bases at J, with 10 bases in the middle. CDR3 coding DNA: TGTGCCAGCAGTTACTCTCCAGACACTAGCACAGATACGCAGTATTTT. It encodes CASSYSPDTSTDTQYF.

The CDR3: CASSLEQDTYEQYF. The CDR3 bases are TGTGCCAGCAGCTTAGAGCAGGATACCTACGAGCAGTACTTC. This chain joins TRBV11-2 and TRBJ2-7; D uncertain. Germline-derived CDR1 and CDR2 are SGHAT and FQNNGV. The CDR3 is 14 residues long. Trimming removed 0 bases at V and 2 bases at J, with 8 bases between.

The chain links TRBV6-5 to TRBJ1-4, with 8 positions matching TRBD1. V lost 5 bases and J lost 8; bases outside the gene matches: 4. Germline V lookup: CDR1 MNHEY, CDR2 SVGAGI. The CDR3 consists of 13 residues. The CDR3 spells CASSRTGKEKLFF. DNA for the CDR3: TGTGCCAGCAGTCGGACAGGGAAGGAAAAACTGTTTTTT.

CDR3 amino acids: CASSPGGSGANVLTF. Written as DNA, the CDR3 is TGTGCCAGCAGCCCAGGGGGATCTGGGGCCAACGTCCTGACTTTC. The chain couples TRBV27 to TRBJ2-6; 7 bases are a match to TRBD1. This CDR3 comprises 15 residues. Per germline, CDR1 MNHEY and CDR2 SMNVEV (reference sequence). The trim removed 6 bases at V and 1 base at J, leaving 3 bases unmatched.

This clone was recorded only once. For the CDR3, the DNA is TGCGCCAGCAGCGCAGCGCGCTCCTACGAGCAGTACTTC. The encoded protein is CASSAARSYEQYF. The rearrangement joins TRBV5-1 to TRBJ2-7; D is unclear. Germline V gene lookup returns CDR1 SGHRS and CDR2 YFSETQ. The CDR3 has 13 amino acids. Trimming cost V 4 bases and J 0 bases, with 8 bases left between them.

The chain recombines TRBV7-2 with TRBJ1-3; 7 bases match TRBD1. The CDR3 has 17 residues. Germline V gene lookup returns CDR1 SGHTA and CDR2 FQGNSA. Unmatched junction bases numbered 8, after V lost 1 base and J lost 2 bases. CDR3 sequence reads: CASSLVGGQHPGNTIYF. CDR3 DNA sequence: TGTGCCAGCAGCTTAGTAGGGGGACAGCACCCTGGAAACACCATATATTTT.

CDR3 sequence: CASSLRSRGDTGELFF. The CDR3 coding sequence is TGTGCCAGCAGTTTAAGGTCGCGGGGTGACACCGGGGAGCTGTTTTTT. The chain employs TRBV28 and TRBJ2-2; tentative D call: TRBD2 (6 bases). In germline, CDR1 is MDHEN, CDR2 SYDVKM. This CDR3 is built from 16 residues. V was trimmed by 2 bases and J by 3 bases, leaving 13 bases between them. Variable domain in full (rest from reference TRBV28 and TRBJ2-2): DVKVTQSSRYLVKRTGEKVFLECVQDMDHENMFWYRQDPGLGLRLIYFSYDVKMKEKGDIPEGYSVSREKKERFSLILESASTNQTSMYLCASSLRSRGDTGELFFGEGSRLTVL.